These 5 T cell receptor beta chains originate from one sample sequenced in a study of blood T cell repertoires in COVID-19. Generated by immunoSEQ multiplex PCR, the TCRdb table keeps only in-frame clones and is missing some. The sample shows 95,000 to 150,000 clones, over 70% of them seen only once. The sequenced sample was peripheral blood. Receptors originate from a woman in her 70s with acute or convalescent COVID-19.

The rearrangement joins TRBV6-4 to TRBJ1-5; 7 bases are a match to TRBD1. The CDR3 sequence is 13 residues long. Per germline, CDR1 MRHNA and CDR2 SNTAGT. V lost 2 bases, J lost 5 bases, and 0 bases stayed unmatched. Written as DNA, the CDR3 is TGTGCCAGCAGTGACAGGGGGCATCAGCCCCAGCATTTT. The encoded protein is CASSDRGHQPQHF.

This clone was seen only once. V gene TRBV2 combines with J gene TRBJ2-3; 10 nucleotides match TRBD2. Trimming at V came to 6 bases and at J to 1 base, leaving 7 bases not matched to a gene. This CDR3 is built from 16 residues. The germline V gene encodes CDR1 SNHLY and CDR2 FYNNEI. CDR3 in amino acids: CASSPQGLAGTDTQYF. In nucleotides, the CDR3 is TGTGCCAGCAGCCCCCAAGGACTAGCGGGCACAGATACGCAGTATTTT.

The chain uses TRBV14 and TRBJ1-2; the D is unclear. V was trimmed by 0 bases and J by 2 bases, leaving 7 bases between them. Germline V CDR1 and CDR2: SGHDN, FVKESK. This CDR3 is built from 14 residues. The CDR3 nucleotides are TGTGCCAGCAGCCAAGATCTACAGAACTATGGCTACACCTTC. Translating it yields CASSQDLQNYGYTF.

The chain has TRBV28 and TRBJ1-2; D ambiguous. The germline V gene has CDR1 MDHEN and CDR2 SYDVKM. The CDR3 has 13 amino acids. Trimming removed 8 bases at V and 5 bases at J, with 15 bases between. DNA for the CDR3: TGTGCCAGCGCTCCCCCAACGGGATATGGCTACACCTTC. It encodes CASAPPTGYGYTF.

The V gene is TRBV11-2, the J gene TRBJ1-3; D remains ambiguous. Germline-derived CDR1 and CDR2 are SGHAT and FQNNGV. The CDR3 runs 15 residues. The V and J ends lost 1 base and 0 bases respectively, with 7 bases between them. The DNA for the CDR3 is TGTGCCAGCAGCTTAGCAGGATACTCTGGAAACACCATATATTTT. Translation: CASSLAGYSGNTIYF.